This T cell receptor (beta chain) was sequenced for a study of blood T cell repertoires in COVID-19. On the study more broadly: Specimens from acute and convalescent COVID-19 originated in the United States, Italy and Spain.

This CDR3 has 14 amino acids. The germline CDR1 and CDR2 sequences are SGHTA and FQGNSA. V was pared by 2 bases and J by 7 bases, with 11 bases between. The method was immunoSEQ multiplex PCR; TCRdb's version includes in-frame clones alone and lacks a portion of them. The sample records some 190,000 clones, about four fifths being singletons. The sequenced sample consisted of peripheral blood. V usage is TRBV7-2 and J usage is TRBJ1-4; no firm D call. The receptor was derived from a woman aged 40 to 50 with COVID-19, enrolled during active disease. CDR3 amino acids: CASSLTRMTEKLFF. CDR3 sequence (DNA): TGTGCCAGCAGCTTAACCAGGATGACTGAAAAACTGTTTTTT. The full variable domain, its missing parts supplied by reference TRBV7-2 and TRBJ1-4, is GAGVSQSPSNKVTEKGKDVELRCDPISGHTALYWYRQSLGQGLEFLIYFQGNSAPDKSGLPSDRFSAERTGGSVSTLTIQRTQQEDSAVYLCASSLTRMTEKLFFGSGTQLSVL.